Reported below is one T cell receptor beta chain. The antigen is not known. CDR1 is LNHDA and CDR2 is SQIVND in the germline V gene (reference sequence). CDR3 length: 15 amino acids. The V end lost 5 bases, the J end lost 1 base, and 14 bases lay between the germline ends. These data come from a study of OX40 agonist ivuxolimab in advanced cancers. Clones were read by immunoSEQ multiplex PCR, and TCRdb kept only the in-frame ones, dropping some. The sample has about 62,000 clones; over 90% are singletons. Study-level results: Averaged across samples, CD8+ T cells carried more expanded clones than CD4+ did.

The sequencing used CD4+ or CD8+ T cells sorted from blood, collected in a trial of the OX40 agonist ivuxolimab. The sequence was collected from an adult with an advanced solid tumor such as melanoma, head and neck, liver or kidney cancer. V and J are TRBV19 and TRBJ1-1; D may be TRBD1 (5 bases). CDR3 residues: CASSATGTGNTEAFF. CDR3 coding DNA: TGTGCCAGTAGTGCGACCGGGACGGGGAACACTGAAGCTTTCTTT.